The 10 T cell receptor beta chains listed next were all sequenced from one sample in a study of cytomegalovirus exposure and HLA in healthy donors. 60 Vbeta and 13 Jbeta primers were used in PCR. The data were produced by immunoSEQ multiplex PCR, yet TCRdb's version contains in-frame clones alone and is incomplete. The sample consists of under 200,000 clones, roughly four fifths of them appearing once. The sample comprised PBMCs. These receptors were taken from a woman aged 18-29 years in good health and CMV-seronegative.

DNA for the CDR3: TGTGCCAGCAGCCAACAACGGGGTAGCACAGATACGCAGTATTTT. This encodes CASSQQRGSTDTQYF. The chain combines TRBV14 with TRBJ2-3; D perhaps matches TRBD2 (5 bases). Trimming took off 2 bases at V and 0 bases at J, with 9 bases between the two ends. This CDR3 has 15 residues. CDR1 is SGHDN, CDR2 FVKESK, per germline.

The chain employs TRBV7-6 and TRBJ1-3, with a tentative D call TRBD1 (5 bases). Trimming left V 3 bases short and J 3 bases short, with 12 bases between. CDR1 SGHVS and CDR2 FNYEAQ come from the germline V gene. The CDR3 runs to 15 residues. CDR3 loop: CASSFAGIHGNTIYF. The CDR3 DNA follows: TGTGCCAGCAGCTTTGCAGGGATACATGGAAACACCATATATTTT.

The chain recombines TRBV7-9 with TRBJ2-2; TRBD2 is a possible D gene (5 bases). The CDR3 consists of 16 residues. Germline assignment: CDR1 SEHNR and CDR2 FQNEAQ (reference sequence). Trimming left V 5 bases short and J 4 bases short, with 17 bases between. CDR3 in DNA: TGTGCCAGCAGCCTACTTCCTGGGAGCACCACCGGGGAGCTGTTTTTT. This translates into CASSLLPGSTTGELFF.

The rearrangement joins TRBV6-5 to TRBJ1-1; 9 bases align to TRBD1. This CDR3 has 14 residues. The germline V gene has CDR1 MNHEY and CDR2 SVGAGI. The J segment lost 4 bases and the V segment lost 6 bases, leaving 6 bases of the junction unmatched. The chain's CDR3 is CASRFGQGSTEAFF. The DNA of the CDR3 is TGTGCCAGCAGGTTTGGACAGGGGAGCACTGAAGCTTTCTTT.

The chain has TRBV5-1 and TRBJ1-6; TRBD1 matches at 10 bases. Trimming took 3 bases from V and 10 from J; bases not matched to a gene: 4. The CDR3 sequence is 14 residues long. Per the germline V gene, CDR1 is SGHRS and CDR2 is YFSETQ. The CDR3 region is CASSSPGQGSPLHF. The CDR3 DNA is TGCGCCAGCAGCTCCCCGGGACAGGGGTCACCCCTCCACTTT.

The genes are TRBV7-9 and TRBJ1-2, with D perhaps matching TRBD1 (6 bases). Trimming removed 1 base from V and 1 base from J, with 13 bases in between. Looked up from germline, CDR1 is SEHNR and CDR2 is FQNEAQ (reference sequence). The CDR3 is 16 residues long. The CDR3 is CASSLDYRENNYGYTF. CDR3 bases: TGTGCCAGCAGCTTAGATTACAGGGAAAATAACTATGGCTACACCTTC.

This clone is a singleton in its sample. The rearrangement uses TRBV5-5 and TRBJ2-1; no firm D call. With 6 bases removed from V and 5 bases from J, the gap between germline ends came to 15 bases. The CDR3 spans 14 residues. Germline CDR1 reads SGHKS; CDR2 reads YYEKEE (reference sequence). DNA for the CDR3: TGTGCCAGCACCCCGGTTTCACCGGACAATGAGCAGTTCTTC. It specifies CASTPVSPDNEQFF.

In its sample, this clone was seen a few times. The chain joins TRBV13 to TRBJ2-1, with 12 nucleotides matching TRBD2. The junction had 3 bases not matched to a gene; V was cut back by 5 bases and J by 4 bases. CDR3 size: 15 residues. CDR1 is PRHDT, CDR2 FYEKMQ, per germline (reference sequence). The CDR3 region is CASSEGTSGYNEQFF. The CDR3 DNA follows: TGTGCCAGCAGCGAAGGGACTAGCGGGTACAATGAGCAGTTCTTC.

V usage is TRBV27 and J usage is TRBJ1-2; no clear D. Trimming shortened V by 6 bases and J by 4 bases, and 9 bases separated the two germline ends. CDR3 size: 12 residues. Germline loops: CDR1 MNHEY, CDR2 SMNVEV (reference sequence). As DNA, the CDR3 is TGTGCCAGCAGGGGAGGGTCCTATGGCTACACCTTC. It specifies CASRGGSYGYTF.

The chain joins TRBV4-1 to TRBJ1-2, with 7 bases that match TRBD1. The CDR3 spans 18 residues. V gave up 5 bases and J gave up 2 bases; unmatched junction bases: 17. Looked up from germline, CDR1 is MGHRA and CDR2 is YSYEKL. The CDR3 loop is CASSSYPRRDSSNYGYTF. DNA of the CDR3: TGCGCCAGCAGCTCGTACCCCCGCCGGGACAGCTCCAACTATGGCTACACCTTC.